This T cell receptor (beta chain) came from a study of identical twins. A remark on this clonotype: The antigen remains undetermined.

TCRdb re-called the 5' RACE reads through MiXCR, storing one row per CDR3 protein. The data hold some 730,000 distinct CDR3 sequences, with around a sixth observed a single time. The germline CDR1 and CDR2 sequences are DFQATT and SNEGSKA (reference sequence). The junction had 11 bases not matched to a gene; V was cut back by 5 bases and J by 1 base. This CDR3 has 15 amino acids. General observations from the study: Diverse VJ usage suggested most zero-insertion clonotypes were not invariant T cells.

The sample was also linked to a second study, of T cells expressing NK-cell markers. That paper notes: Sequencing of TCR beta repertoires drew on sorted CD3+CD56+NKG2C+, CD3+CD56+NKG2C- and CD3+CD56-NKG2C+ T cells.

This receptor was taken from a woman between 18 and 29 years old in good health. The chain has TRBV20-1 and TRBJ2-7; 7 nucleotides line up with TRBD2. The sample comprised PBMCs. CDR3 amino acids: CSAPVEAGKSYEQYF. DNA for the CDR3: TGCAGTGCTCCCGTAGAAGCGGGGAAGTCCTACGAGCAGTACTTC.